The 3 T cell receptor beta chains below come from one sample, sequenced in a study of cytomegalovirus exposure and HLA in healthy donors (dated by TCRdb to the late 2010s). Library construction relied on the immunoSEQ multiplex PCR assay. Sourced from immuneACCESS, this table was stored by TCRdb with only in-frame sequences that have V and J called. A share of the clones is absent; for the studies checked, an unresolved V gene accounts for under half, and the remainder has no known explanation. For this sample the table gives around 180,000 clones, of which more than 75% were detected only once. The ten largest make up approximately 1.5% of the sample. The specimen was PBMCs. The receptors here all came from a woman under 30 in good health and CMV-seronegative.

The CDR3 here is CASTPGLGSVMDEQYF. The CDR3, as DNA: TGCGCCAGCACCCCGGGACTAGGAAGCGTAATGGACGAGCAGTACTTC. The chain combines TRBV5-1 with TRBJ2-7, with TRBD2 matching over 8 bases. With 6 bases clipped from V and 5 bases from J, the junction kept 16 bases outside the gene matches. The CDR3 contains 16 residues. In germline, CDR1 is SGHRS, CDR2 YFSETQ.

J is TRBJ1-6 and V is TRBV14; D unclear. The CDR3 extends over 13 amino acids. Germline assignment: CDR1 SGHDN and CDR2 FVKESK. Trimming removed 5 bases at V and 7 bases at J, with 9 bases between. The CDR3 bases are TGTGCCAGCAGCTGGACGGGGAATTCACCCCTCCACTTT. Translating it yields CASSWTGNSPLHF. Complete variable domain (other parts from reference TRBV14 and TRBJ1-6): EAGVTQFPSHSVIEKGQTVTLRCDPISGHDNLYWYRRVMGKEIKFLLHFVKESKQDESGMPNNRFLAERTGGTYSTLKVQPAELEDSGVYFCASSWTGNSPLHFGNGTRLTVT.

The chain couples TRBV19 to TRBJ2-1; tentative D call: TRBD2 (5 bases). V lost 0 bases and J 7 bases, leaving 16 bases between the germline ends. The germline CDR1 and CDR2 sequences are LNHDA and SQIVND (reference sequence). The CDR3 loop spans 16 amino acids. CDR3 sequence reads: CASSIDNGLIGNEQFF. DNA of the CDR3: TGTGCCAGTAGTATAGATAACGGACTGATTGGGAATGAGCAGTTCTTC.